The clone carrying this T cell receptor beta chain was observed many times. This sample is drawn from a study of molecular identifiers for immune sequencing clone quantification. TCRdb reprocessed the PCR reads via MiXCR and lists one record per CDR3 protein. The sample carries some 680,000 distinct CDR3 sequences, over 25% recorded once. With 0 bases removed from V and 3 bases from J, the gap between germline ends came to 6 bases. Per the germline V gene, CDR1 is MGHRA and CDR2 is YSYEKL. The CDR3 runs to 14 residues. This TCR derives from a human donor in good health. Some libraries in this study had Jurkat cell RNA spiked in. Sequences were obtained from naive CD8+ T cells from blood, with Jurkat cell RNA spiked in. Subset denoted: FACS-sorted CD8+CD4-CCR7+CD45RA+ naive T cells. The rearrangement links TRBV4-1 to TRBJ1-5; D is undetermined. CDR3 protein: CASSQDSYNQPQHF. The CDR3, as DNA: TGCGCCAGCAGCCAAGACAGTTACAATCAGCCCCAGCATTTT.